This T cell receptor beta chain was documented in a study of blood T cell repertoires in COVID-19. The assay was immunoSEQ multiplex PCR, and TCRdb's table has in-frame clones only and misses some. The sample lists roughly 240,000 clones, 75% to 85% occurring once. In germline, CDR1 is SEHNR, CDR2 FQNEAQ (reference sequence). The CDR3 has 15 amino acids. V was cut by 0 bases and J by 4 bases, with 11 bases left in between. Material for sequencing was peripheral blood. The source is a man in his forties or fifties with COVID-19, enrolled during active disease. V usage is TRBV7-9 and J usage is TRBJ2-3; perhaps TRBD1 as D (6 bases). For the CDR3, the DNA is TGTGCCAGCAGCTTAGCGGCAGGGGTCGCAGATACGCAGTATTTT. Its translation is CASSLAAGVADTQYF.